The 18 T cell receptor beta chains in this list originate from one sample, sequenced in a study of OX40 agonist ivuxolimab in advanced cancers. Repertoires were generated with immunoSEQ multiplex PCR, while TCRdb's copy carries only in-frame clones and drops some. The table shows 60,000 to 65,000 clones, with roughly 80% occurring only once. Specimen: CD4+ or CD8+ T cells sorted from blood, collected in a trial of the OX40 agonist ivuxolimab. These receptors were collected from an adult with an advanced solid tumor such as melanoma, head and neck, liver or kidney cancer.

This clone was seen only a few times. V gene TRBV27 combines with J gene TRBJ1-1; the D is unclear. CDR3 length: 13 residues. Trimming took off 4 bases at V and 11 bases at J, with 17 bases between the two ends. Germline values: CDR1 MNHEY, CDR2 SMNVEV (reference sequence). For the CDR3, the DNA is TGTGCCAGCAGTTCGTTTAGGCGTCGGGGTGCTTTCTTT. Translating gives CASSSFRRRGAFF.

The rearrangement joins TRBV4-1 to TRBJ2-1; a weak D match, TRBD2 (6 bases). CDR1 and CDR2 (germline): MGHRA, YSYEKL. There are 13 residues in the CDR3. The V gene lost 7 bases and the J gene lost 7 bases, with 14 bases spanning the gap. The CDR3 spells CASNLGRGNEQFF. CDR3 bases: TGCGCCAGCAACCTAGGCCGGGGGAATGAGCAGTTCTTC.

The chain uses TRBV11-3 and TRBJ1-3; 7 bases map to TRBD1. J was trimmed by 5 bases and V by 1 base; bases with no gene match: 11. The CDR3 totals 17 residues. Germline CDR1 is SGHNT and CDR2 is YENEEA. Here the CDR3 reads CASSLASTGDVRNTIYF. CDR3 nucleotides: TGTGCCAGCAGCTTAGCCTCTACAGGGGACGTGCGAAACACCATATATTTT.

The chain combines TRBV6-1 with TRBJ1-1; 8 nucleotides agree with TRBD1. The CDR3 is 17 residues long. Germline trimming cut 1 base from V and 0 bases from J; bases unmatched to any gene: 7. The germline gives CDR1 MNHNS, CDR2 SASEGT. The CDR3 nucleotides are TGTGCCAGCAGTGAAGGGGACAGGAGATTTATGAACACTGAAGCTTTCTTT. Residues: CASSEGDRRFMNTEAFF.

The chain joins TRBV12-5 to TRBJ2-4; 8 positions agree with TRBD1. CDR1 is LGHNT, CDR2 FRNRAP, per germline. The CDR3 contains 13 residues. The junction had 3 bases not matched to a gene; V was cut back by 5 bases and J by 6 bases. The CDR3 DNA is TGTGCTAGTGGTCCACAGGGGGGAAACATTCAGTACTTC. This encodes CASGPQGGNIQYF.

The rearrangement uses TRBV7-8 and TRBJ2-1; TRBD2 agrees at 15 bases. The germline CDR1 and CDR2 sequences are SGHVS and FQNEAQ. The CDR3 contains 16 residues. V shed 4 bases and J 9 bases; nucleotides not matched to a gene: 7. This chain's CDR3 is CASSSTGTSGRIEQFF. CDR3 sequence (DNA): TGTGCCAGCAGCTCGACCGGGACTAGCGGGAGGATTGAGCAGTTCTTC.

This clone showed up just a few times. The CDR3 reads CASRYRGRSHNEQFF. CDR3 bases: TGTGCCAGCAGATATAGGGGGCGATCCCACAATGAGCAGTTCTTC. This chain joins TRBV2 and TRBJ2-1; 7 bases agree with TRBD1. Germline CDR1 and CDR2: SNHLY and FYNNEI. V shed 6 bases and J 5 bases; nucleotides not matched to a gene: 10. The CDR3 is made up of 15 amino acids.

J is TRBJ2-5 and V is TRBV18; D remains ambiguous. In germline, CDR1 is KGHSH, CDR2 LQKENI. V lost 1 base, J lost 5 bases, and 14 bases lay in between. The CDR3 covers 15 residues. CDR3 in amino acids: CASSPLRPGHETQYF. CDR3 coding DNA: TGTGCCAGCTCACCACTTCGGCCGGGCCATGAGACCCAGTACTTC.

The V and J genes are TRBV7-2 and TRBJ2-1, with a weak D call TRBD1 (5 bases). V shed 6 bases and J shed 4 bases, with 22 bases lying between them. CDR1 is SGHTA and CDR2 is FQGNSA in the germline V gene. The CDR3 contains 17 residues. The CDR3 protein is CASRQGLGQGAYNEQFF. CDR3 DNA sequence: TGTGCCAGCAGACAAGGGCTGGGCCAGGGTGCTTACAATGAGCAGTTCTTC.

This chain links TRBV7-3 with TRBJ1-2, with D uncertain. Germline V gene sequence: CDR1 SGHTA, CDR2 FQGTGA. The CDR3 length is 14 residues. V shed 2 bases and J shed 5 bases, with 12 bases lying between them. The CDR3 protein is CASSLVGGPYGYTF. The CDR3 DNA follows: TGTGCCAGCAGCTTAGTCGGAGGTCCTTATGGCTACACCTTC.

The CDR3 spells CASSGGVANTGELFF. The CDR3 nucleotides are TGTGCCAGTAGTGGGGGAGTAGCGAACACCGGGGAGCTGTTTTTT. The chain is built from TRBV19 and TRBJ2-2; D could derive from TRBD1 or TRBD2 (5 bases each). The CDR3 length is 15 residues. Trimming stripped 5 bases from V and 0 bases from J, with 10 bases between. Germline V gives CDR1 LNHDA, CDR2 SQIVND (reference sequence).

This rearrangement joins TRBV18 to TRBJ1-2; no clear D. The CDR3 has 14 residues. The germline V gene encodes CDR1 KGHSH and CDR2 LQKENI. Trimming stripped 6 bases from V and 4 bases from J, with 15 bases between. In DNA form, the CDR3 reads TGTGCCAGCTCCCTGGCGAGGGAGGTCTATGGCTACACCTTC. It is translated as CASSLAREVYGYTF.

The rearrangement uses TRBV11-2 and TRBJ2-3; 8 positions agree with TRBD2. The junction had 9 bases not matched to a gene; V was cut back by 4 bases and J by 9 bases. CDR1 and CDR2 (germline): SGHAT, FQNNGV. The CDR3 contains 14 residues. The CDR3, as DNA: TGTGCCAGCAGCTCCACTAGCGGAGGAGGGACGCAGTATTTT. This codes for CASSSTSGGGTQYF.

This chain connects TRBV18 to TRBJ2-1, with D tentatively TRBD2 (6 bases). V lost 2 bases to trimming and J lost 3 bases, with 14 bases between them. From germline, CDR1 is KGHSH and CDR2 LQKENI. The CDR3 runs to 16 residues. CDR3 sequence reads: CASSPRAASDYNEQFF. In DNA form, the CDR3 reads TGTGCCAGCTCACCAAGGGCAGCTAGCGACTACAATGAGCAGTTCTTC.

CDR3 coding DNA: TGTGCCAGCAGAAAAGAACCGAACACTGAAGCTTTCTTT. The encoded protein is CASRKEPNTEAFF. The chain uses TRBV5-4 and TRBJ1-1, with no clear D. The germline CDR1 and CDR2 sequences are SGHNT and YYREEE (reference sequence). V was cut by 5 bases and J by 1 base, with 9 bases left in between. The CDR3 covers 13 residues.

V is TRBV4-2 and J is TRBJ1-1; the D gene is possibly TRBD1 (5 bases). V gave up 0 bases and J gave up 6 bases, with 11 bases separating them. Germline CDR1 is LGHNA and CDR2 is YNFKEQ. The CDR3 is made up of 14 amino acids. CDR3 nucleotide sequence: TGTGCCAGCAGCCAAGATTCAGGGAGCCCTGAAGCTTTCTTT. It translates to CASSQDSGSPEAFF.

This rearrangement joins TRBV4-1 to TRBJ1-6; possible D gene TRBD1, 5 bases. Germline lookup yields CDR1 MGHRA and CDR2 YSYEKL. The CDR3 has 15 amino acids. Trimming took off 4 bases at V and 5 bases at J, with 12 bases between the two ends. For the CDR3, the DNA is TGCGCCAGCAGCCCTACCGGGACTAATAATTCACCCCTCCACTTT. Its translation: CASSPTGTNNSPLHF.

This chain joins TRBV11-1 and TRBJ2-5; tentatively, D is TRBD2 (5 bases). The CDR3 extends over 16 amino acids. V lost 0 bases to trimming and J lost 3 bases, with 14 bases between them. Germline CDR1 is SGHAT and CDR2 is FQDESV (reference sequence). In nucleotides, the CDR3 is TGTGCCAGCAGCTTAGCGCCTTACTCCGGGAAAGAGACCCAGTACTTC. Protein: CASSLAPYSGKETQYF.